The clone carrying this TCR beta chain showed up just a few times. Its antigen remains unknown. Template switching added a universal primer site, and cDNA bore unique molecular identifiers. TCRdb reprocessed the 5' RACE reads via MiXCR and lists one record per CDR3 protein. This sample has some 710,000 distinct CDR3 sequences, with 5.5% to 7.5% found just once. The sample originates from a study of identical twins. Per the germline V gene, CDR1 is LGHNA and CDR2 is YNFKEQ. CDR3 length: 15 residues. The V gene lost 0 bases and the J gene lost 9 bases, with 15 bases spanning the gap. The study, taken as a whole, reports: Conclusions relied on cross-sectional statistical analysis, not following the same donors. Fewer insertions marked abundant cord blood beta clonotypes; young adult naive trended weakly, memory not at all. Zero-insertion analyses might be partly confounded by invariant T cells like MAIT and iNKT.

The source of this sequence is a man between 18 and 35 years old in good health. The rearrangement uses TRBV4-2 and TRBJ2-4; D remains unclear. The material sequenced was naive T cells sorted from blood. The CDR3 loop reads CASSQDGQELSIQYF. CDR3 bases: TGTGCCAGCAGCCAAGATGGGCAGGAGCTGAGCATTCAGTACTTC.